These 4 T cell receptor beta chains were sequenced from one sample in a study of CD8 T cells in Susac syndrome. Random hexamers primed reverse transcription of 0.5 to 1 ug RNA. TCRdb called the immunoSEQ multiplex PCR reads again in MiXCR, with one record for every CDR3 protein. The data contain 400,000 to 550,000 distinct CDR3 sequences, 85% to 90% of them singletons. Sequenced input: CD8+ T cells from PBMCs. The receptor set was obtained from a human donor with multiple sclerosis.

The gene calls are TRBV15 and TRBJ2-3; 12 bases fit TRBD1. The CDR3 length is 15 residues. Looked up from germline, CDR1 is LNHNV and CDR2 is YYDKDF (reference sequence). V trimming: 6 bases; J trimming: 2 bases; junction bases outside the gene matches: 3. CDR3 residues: CATRPGQGATDTQYF. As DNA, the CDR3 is TGTGCCACCAGACCGGGACAGGGGGCCACAGATACGCAGTATTTT.

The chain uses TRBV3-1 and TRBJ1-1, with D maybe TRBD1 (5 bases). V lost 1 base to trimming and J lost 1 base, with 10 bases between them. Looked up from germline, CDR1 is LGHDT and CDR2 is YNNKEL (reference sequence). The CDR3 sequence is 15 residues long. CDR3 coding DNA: TGTGCCAGCAGCCAAGGACAGACCTCGAACACTGAAGCTTTCTTT. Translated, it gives CASSQGQTSNTEAFF.

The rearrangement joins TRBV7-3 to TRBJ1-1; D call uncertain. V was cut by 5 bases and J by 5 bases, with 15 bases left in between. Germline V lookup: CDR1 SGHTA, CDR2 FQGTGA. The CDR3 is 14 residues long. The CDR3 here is CASSIAGPGTEAFF. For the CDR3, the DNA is TGTGCCAGCAGCATCGCGGGTCCTGGGACTGAAGCTTTCTTT.

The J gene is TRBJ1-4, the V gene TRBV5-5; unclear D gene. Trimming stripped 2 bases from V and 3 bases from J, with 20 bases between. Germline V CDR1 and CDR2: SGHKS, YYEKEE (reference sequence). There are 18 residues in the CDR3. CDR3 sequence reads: CASSFVQNPGPANEKLFF. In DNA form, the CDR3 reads TGTGCCAGCAGCTTCGTACAGAACCCCGGGCCCGCTAATGAAAAACTGTTTTTT.